This record covers a single T cell receptor (beta chain). This clone's antigen is unknown. No much larger clonotype is one base removed from it; base qualities were not supplied. To sequence the TCRbeta CDR3 region, genomic DNA was isolated from the sorted cells. The immunoSEQ Assay was used to sequence the TCRbeta CDR3 regions. TCRdb took this table from immuneACCESS and kept in-frame rearrangements with V and J called. Such tables lack part of the clones; where checked against another copy, unresolved V genes explain under half of the gap, and the rest is unexplained. The sample has 100,000 or so clones on record, 70% to 90% of them singletons. Approximately 0.16% of the sample is held by the ten biggest clonotypes. The source of the sample is a study of OX40 agonist ivuxolimab in advanced cancers. The study in broad terms: Ivuxolimab was a fully human IgG2 agonistic monoclonal antibody targeting the costimulatory receptor OX40 (CD134). Intravenous ivuxolimab was administered to patients every 2 weeks at six dose levels: 0.01, 0.1, 0.3, 1.5, 3 and 10 mg/kg. Among the 52 dose-escalation patients, around 20 had hepatocellular carcinoma, 15 or so melanoma, 9 renal cell carcinoma and 9 head and neck cancer. A male proportion of about 79% and a mean age of about 60 years, ranging from about 23 to 79, were recorded for the dose-escalation cohort. Patients were allowed to have had prior anti-PD-1, anti-PD-L1 or anti-CTLA-4 therapy, and approximately 40% of the dose-escalation patients had previously received checkpoint inhibitors. Partial responses were achieved by three dose-escalation patients, of whom one had hepatocellular carcinoma and two had cutaneous melanoma. The purpose of peripheral TCRbeta sequencing was to test whether ivuxolimab changed TCR sequence diversity and led to clonal T-cell expansion. The monotherapy dose-escalation portion (N ≈ 50 patients) of the phase I ivuxolimab trial is reported in the paper. Results the study describes overall, beyond this receptor: The antigen specificity of the clonally expanded peripheral T cells was not determined. Low levels of normalized T-cell clonal expansion were also seen in some patients who did not respond. At doses of 0.1 to 3.0 mg/kg, clonal expansion of both CD4+ and CD8+ blood T cells was observed from baseline to week 6. In the 0.1-3.0 mg/kg groups, partial responders were among the patients with the lowest normalized peripheral clonal expansion, particularly in CD8+ T cells. After ivuxolimab, expanded clones were on average more numerous among CD8+ T cells than among CD4+ T cells.

Cut back by 3 bases and 4 bases, the V and J ends lie 24 bases apart. From the cysteine up to the phenylalanine, the CDR3 has a length of 18 residues. Only the CDR3 region is kept as DNA, spanning 54 bases read in frame from base 1. CDR1 MNHEY and CDR2 SMNVEV were looked up in the germline V gene (reference sequence). Patients with autoimmune disease history or receiving systemic immunosuppression were excluded from the trial. In every dose cohort, peripheral blood was drawn for TCR sequencing at baseline, cycle 4 day 1, and cycle 7 day 1. Samples were obtained from an open-label, multicenter, first-in-human phase I dose-escalation trial of ivuxolimab. Adults with locally advanced or metastatic melanoma, renal cell, hepatocellular, or head and neck squamous cell carcinoma were enrolled in the trial. Before TCR sequencing, CD4+ T cells and CD8+ T cells from peripheral blood were sorted into separate populations.

The V and J genes are TRBV27 and TRBJ1-1, with a tentative D gene TRBD1 over 5 matching bases. The receptor's source is an adult with an advanced solid tumor such as melanoma, head and neck, liver or kidney cancer. Specimen: CD4+ or CD8+ T cells sorted from blood, collected in a trial of the OX40 agonist ivuxolimab. This receptor carries the CDR3 CASSFTGRPRIMGTEAFF. The DNA sequence is given as TGTGCCAGCAGTTTCACGGGACGGCCACGGATAATGGGCACTGAAGCTTTCTTT.